This T cell receptor (beta chain) was recovered during a study of CD8+ T cells in alopecia areata. The study's findings and limits: Expanded CD8+ clones among the top 100, and scalp clonality, were significantly decreased by tofacitinib.

CDR3 length: 14 residues. Trimming cost V 3 bases and J 1 base, with 9 bases left between them. Germline V gene data show CDR1 as WSHSY and CDR2 as SAAADI. Sample treatment: oral pan-JAK inhibitor, 5-10 mg twice daily. The investigators collected lesional scalp punch biopsies and peripheral blood from alopecia areata patients. Remarks on this clone: What it binds is not known.

RNA extraction was followed by reverse transcription into cDNA, which acted as the sequencing template. Clones were sequenced by immunoSEQ multiplex PCR, and TCRdb holds only the in-frame ones, with some missing. The table includes approximately 100,000 clones, roughly three fifths detected once. Sequences were derived from CD8+ T cells sorted from blood, sampled between weeks 55 and 70, from a patient treated with tofacitinib. The rearrangement uses TRBV10-2 and TRBJ1-1; D might be TRBD1 (5 bases). This clonotype originated in a human donor with alopecia areata. CDR3: CASSDGASNTEAFF. As DNA, the CDR3 is TGCGCCAGCAGTGATGGGGCGTCGAACACTGAAGCTTTCTTT.